This T cell receptor beta chain was retrieved from a study of Graves' ophthalmopathy and Graves' hyperthyroidism (dated by TCRdb to 2016 to 2019). In the study overall: Hyperthyroidism was defined as stable when no progression to ophthalmopathy occurred within 18 months of follow-up. In total, approximately 130 blood samples were TCR-sequenced: fewer than 50 ophthalmopathy, under 85 hyperthyroidism and some 17 hyperthyroidism-to-ophthalmopathy patients. In roughly 6 hyperthyroidism patients, T-cell repertoires of thyroid tissue and blood were compared. After sampling, hyperthyroidism patients received methimazole starting at 30 mg daily, and ophthalmopathy patients received high-dose intravenous methylprednisolone. The independent validation cohort included approximately 19 hyperthyroidism patients plus 17 patients who later progressed from hyperthyroidism to ophthalmopathy. To explore V-J signatures that distinguish ophthalmopathy from hyperthyroidism, a discovery set of about a hundred patients was enrolled, made up of 40 to 45 with ophthalmopathy and roughly 57 with stable hyperthyroidism. The study used signatures of the TCR beta repertoire to tell Graves' ophthalmopathy apart from Graves' hyperthyroidism and to predict which patients would progress to ophthalmopathy.

Patients with hyperthyroidism were aged 18 to 65 years, had been newly diagnosed, and had a disease duration of less than 2 months. Patients with other autoimmune diseases, uncontrolled infections, pregnancy or lactation were excluded. Clinical symptoms, serum thyroxine, TRAb, thyroid ultrasound and orbital computed tomography formed the basis of the diagnosis. Total RNA was extracted with Trizol reagent and quality-checked on an Agilent 2100 Bioanalyzer. The germline V gene (reference sequence) provides CDR1 SEHNR and CDR2 FQNEAQ. The CDR3 contains 8 residues when both ends are counted. TCR beta CDR3 regions were amplified from RNA transcripts for repertoire sequencing. The first round was an RT-PCR using HTBI primers with the Qiagen OneStep RT-PCR kit, and this first round was followed by a second-round multiplex PCR, then size selection and purification. The libraries underwent paired-end sequencing with 100 bp reads on an Illumina HiSeq2000. The authors' pipeline ran thus. SOAPnuke was used to process the reads, throwing out any read that had adapters, had uncalled bases, had a mean Phred below 15, or lacked an exact constant-primer or identifier match. COPE v1.2.5 was used to merge high-quality paired reads. Each unique nucleotide sequence was defined as a clonotype, and clonotypes were aligned to IMGT TRB V, D and J references with MiTCR v1.1. Only V-J combinations with frequency above 0.0001 were analysed, covering 99% to 99.2% of repertoires. A TCR clonal expansion and chaos score per V-J combination was defined as the ratio of F50 clonal expansion to chaos observed in the TCRdist matrix. Features were reduced by Welch's t-statistics and random forest to around 14 V-J combinations, which fed a naive Bayes classifier. Thyroid-blood repertoire similarity was quantified with the Morisita-Horn index. TCRdb reworked the public reads: Q25 trimming with fastp, MiXCR clone assembly, productive beta chains retained. All rows with the same CDR3 protein become a single entry with the most common DNA and genes. These V and J calls derive from TCRdb rather than the authors' analysis. The sample data list over a million distinct CDR3 sequences, and less than 45% of these were observed just once. Clones ranked in the top ten supply around 10% of the sample.

Summary of the overall study and its limitations: In cross-validation, the 13-signature model distinguished ophthalmopathy from stable hyperthyroidism with 85% to 90% sensitivity and about 81% specificity, and in the test set the corresponding values were roughly 80% and 76%. In validation, the model predicted ophthalmopathy progression with 55% to 71% sensitivity and 72% to 80% specificity; roughly 12 predicted patients were CT-confirmed with GO in a median of approximately 6.5 months. Most of the expanded thyroid clonotypes with a frequency above 0.001 were also detected in blood, and it was suggested that the thyroid immune response may be reflected by blood repertoires. No statistical method was used to set the sample size in advance, and the investigators knew which group each participant was assigned to.

In regard to this clonotype: The target of this receptor is not known. Without the conserved terminal phenylalanine or tryptophan, this CDR3 likely stems from a read error. The DNA is left out, because the CDR3 cannot be placed on it with certainty; the CDR3 is given as TCRdb lists it.

This receptor was identified in an adult man with Graves' hyperthyroidism. The sequencing sample was made of peripheral blood or thyroid tissue (not recorded which). The chain was built from TRBV7-9 and TRBJ2-1; TRBD1 reflects the table's D call only, with no check against the DNA. The CDR3 protein: CASSVTGS.